This T cell receptor (beta chain) was retrieved from a study of read filtering for tumor transcriptome and immune sequencing. Molecular barcoded adaptors covering alpha/delta and beta/gamma chains were used on approximately 400 ng RNA. A single record per CDR3 protein comes from TCRdb applying MiXCR to the reads. The sample holds about 15,000 distinct CDR3 sequences; approximately 20% are singletons and the top ten take more than 75%. This clonotype has ten or more counts. The CDR3 consists of 11 residues. The V end lost 5 bases, the J end lost 3 bases, and 4 bases lay between the germline ends. The chain has TRBV12-3 or TRBV12-4 and TRBJ1-1; D call uncertain. This sequence originates from a donor aged 40 or older with multiple myeloma. The specimen was a population of CD138-negative cells sorted from bone marrow. The DNA for the CDR3 is TGTGCCAGCAGTCCGGACACTGAAGCTTTCTTT. Its protein product is CASSPDTEAFF.